Listed here is a single TCR beta chain. V shed 1 base, J shed 7 bases, and the junction held 9 bases outside the gene matches. CDR1 is SGHNT, CDR2 YYREEE, per germline (reference sequence). The length of the CDR3 is 15 residues. The record originates from a study of blood T cell repertoires in COVID-19. About the research overall: Whether acute or convalescent, the COVID-19 samples came from the United States, Italy and Spain.

The repertoire was sequenced with immunoSEQ multiplex PCR; TCRdb's copy has only in-frame clones and lacks some. The table lists roughly 39,000 clones, about 94% of them singletons. The J gene is TRBJ2-5, the V gene TRBV5-4; 8 bases align to TRBD2. The clonotype was recovered from a human donor with active COVID-19. The donor label of this sample is uncertain. The sequencing input was peripheral blood. The CDR3, as DNA: TGTGCCAGCAGCTTGTCCAGCGGGGGCCGGGGGACCCAGTACTTC. It encodes CASSLSSGGRGTQYF.